These 29 T cell receptor beta chains were all obtained from the same sample, sequenced in a study of blood T cell repertoires in COVID-19. The assay was immunoSEQ multiplex PCR, and TCRdb's table has in-frame clones only and misses some. This sample yields around 260,000 clones, of which around 90% are seen a single time; about 0.7% belongs to the top ten. Sequenced material: peripheral blood. These receptors were taken from a human donor in a cohort sampled during active COVID-19.

The CDR3 loop reads CASSSVGRDYGYTF. DNA of the CDR3: TGTGCCAGCAGCTCCGTGGGGCGAGACTATGGCTACACCTTC. The chain links TRBV28 to TRBJ1-2; D may be TRBD1 (5 bases). The V gene's germline CDR1 is MDHEN and CDR2 SYDVKM. The length of the CDR3 is 14 residues. V lost 6 bases and J 3 bases, leaving 14 bases between the germline ends.

The chain links TRBV19 to TRBJ1-1, with D perhaps TRBD1 (5 bases). Germline V lookup: CDR1 LNHDA, CDR2 SQIVND (reference sequence). Between the trimmed V and J ends, which lost 6 bases and 1 base, there was a span of 9 bases. The CDR3 runs 13 residues. In DNA form, the CDR3 reads TGTGCCAGTAGGTCGACAGCGAACACTGAAGCTTTCTTT. This encodes CASRSTANTEAFF.

The chain employs TRBV2 and TRBJ2-1; 7 bases map to TRBD1. V shed 6 bases and J 6 bases; nucleotides not matched to a gene: 14. The CDR3 is made up of 16 amino acids. Germline V gene lookup returns CDR1 SNHLY and CDR2 FYNNEI. Here the CDR3 reads CASSLIYRGAGNEQFF. In DNA, the CDR3 is TGTGCCAGCAGCTTAATTTACAGGGGTGCAGGCAATGAGCAGTTCTTC.

V gene TRBV4-3 combines with J gene TRBJ1-2, with 7 bases that match TRBD1. Germline CDR1 is LGHNA and CDR2 is YSLEER. V was clipped by 4 bases and J by 8 bases; unmatched bases: 10. There are 14 residues in the CDR3. CDR3 nucleotides: TGCGCCAGCAGCCCCCGGGACAGACTGGGGGGCTACACCTTC. It codes for CASSPRDRLGGYTF.

The rearrangement joins TRBV7-2 to TRBJ1-4, with TRBD1 identical over 7 bases. Germline CDR1 and CDR2: SGHTA and FQGNSA. Trimming removed 5 bases from V and 7 bases from J; junction bases left unmatched: 7. The CDR3 contains 14 residues. The CDR3, as DNA: TGTGCCAGCAGCCCACAGGGGTCCAGTGAAAAACTGTTTTTT. The encoded protein is CASSPQGSSEKLFF.

This chain uses TRBV24-1 with TRBJ1-5; 9 bases are a match to TRBD1. CDR3 size: 16 residues. CDR1 is KGHDR and CDR2 is SFDVKD in the germline V gene. The junction had 3 bases not matched to a gene; V was cut back by 2 bases and J by 2 bases. The CDR3 coding sequence is TGTGCCACCAGTGATTCCCGGACAGGGGGCAATCAGCCCCAGCATTTT. Translating it yields CATSDSRTGGNQPQHF.

The CDR3 region has the DNA TGTGCCAGCAGTTACTCTTCGGGTCCTAATGAAAAACTGTTTTTT. Translated, it gives CASSYSSGPNEKLFF. The gene calls are TRBV6-6 and TRBJ1-4; D is unclear. The germline V and J ends were trimmed by 0 bases and 3 bases, with 8 bases remaining between them. The CDR3 runs 15 residues. Germline CDR1 reads MNHNY; CDR2 reads SVGAGI (reference sequence).

The gene calls are TRBV19 and TRBJ2-3; 8 bases align to TRBD2. The germline V gene encodes CDR1 LNHDA and CDR2 SQIVND (reference sequence). This CDR3 has 18 amino acids. V gave up 2 bases and J gave up 5 bases; unmatched junction bases: 15. The CDR3 DNA reads as TGTGCCAGTAGTATAAACCCTCGGGGGGGGGCCGGGGAAGATACGCAGTATTTT. Encoded protein: CASSINPRGGAGEDTQYF. The whole variable domain, remainder taken from reference TRBV19 and TRBJ2-3, is DGGITQSPKYLFRKEGQNVTLSCEQNLNHDAMYWYRQDPGQGLRLIYYSQIVNDFQKGDIAEGYSVSREKKESFPLTVTSAQKNPTAFYLCASSINPRGGAGEDTQYFGPGTRLTVL.

This chain connects TRBV19 to TRBJ2-2, with 7 nucleotides matching TRBD2. The CDR3 is made up of 16 amino acids. With 6 bases clipped from V and 1 base from J, the junction kept 8 bases outside the gene matches. Germline V CDR1 and CDR2: LNHDA, SQIVND (reference sequence). The CDR3: CASRAGTNMNTGELFF. The CDR3 region has the DNA TGTGCCAGTAGGGCTGGGACTAACATGAACACCGGGGAGCTGTTTTTT.

The rearrangement joins TRBV9 to TRBJ1-1; perhaps TRBD1 as D (6 bases). Trimming shortened V by 7 bases and J by 4 bases, and 26 bases separated the two germline ends. Germline-derived CDR1 and CDR2 are SGDLS and YYNGEE. This CDR3 has 17 residues. In DNA, the CDR3 is TGTGCCAGCCAACGATTTGCACAGGGAATAGGCCGCACTGAAGCTTTCTTT. This encodes CASQRFAQGIGRTEAFF.

The chain has TRBV19 and TRBJ1-2; weak D call: TRBD1 (5 bases). Trimming shortened V by 4 bases and J by 8 bases, and 14 bases separated the two germline ends. The CDR3 loop spans 13 amino acids. Germline V gives CDR1 LNHDA, CDR2 SQIVND (reference sequence). The CDR3 DNA follows: TGTGCCAGTAGTAAGACAGACCCCACCGGCTACACCTTC. Translation: CASSKTDPTGYTF.

This chain uses TRBV6-6 with TRBJ2-1, with 7 positions matching TRBD2. Losses at the gene ends were 6 bases for V and 8 bases for J; bases not matched to a gene: 10. Germline CDR1 MNHNY, CDR2 SVGAGI (reference sequence). The CDR3 is 14 residues long. The CDR3 DNA follows: TGTGCCAGCAGCACCCGGACGGCGGGGGATGAGCAGTTCTTC. Translated, it gives CASSTRTAGDEQFF.

The chain uses TRBV2 and TRBJ2-2; D ambiguous. Trimming shortened V by 4 bases and J by 2 bases, and 8 bases separated the two germline ends. The CDR3 covers 14 residues. From germline, CDR1 is SNHLY and CDR2 FYNNEI. This CDR3 reads CASSGVTNTGELFF. In nucleotides, the CDR3 is TGTGCCAGCAGTGGGGTGACAAACACCGGGGAGCTGTTTTTT.

This clone occurred once. The chain has TRBV2 and TRBJ2-7; 8 bases line up with TRBD2. After removal of 8 bases from V and 0 bases from J, the junction contained 6 bases not matched to a gene. This CDR3 has 14 amino acids. Germline values: CDR1 SNHLY, CDR2 FYNNEI. CDR3 protein: CASLPSGYSYEQYF. In nucleotides, the CDR3 is TGTGCCAGCCTTCCTAGCGGGTACTCCTACGAGCAGTACTTC.

V usage is TRBV7-9 and J usage is TRBJ2-6; a weak D match, TRBD2 (5 bases). Germline values: CDR1 SEHNR, CDR2 FQNEAQ (reference sequence). Trimming pared 2 bases from V and 9 bases from J, leaving 11 bases between. The CDR3 covers 14 residues. The CDR3 loop reads CASSLSAGNNVLTF. CDR3 coding DNA: TGTGCCAGCAGCTTAAGCGCCGGGAACAACGTCCTGACTTTC.

The V and J genes are TRBV11-2 and TRBJ1-2, with 9 bases identical to TRBD1. The CDR3 runs to 14 residues. Germline lookup yields CDR1 SGHAT and CDR2 FQNNGV. V shed 4 bases, J shed 2 bases, and the junction held 2 bases outside the gene matches. CDR3 bases: TGTGCCAGCAGCTCCGGGACAGGGAACTATGGCTACACCTTC. Encoded protein: CASSSGTGNYGYTF. Full variable domain (missing parts from reference TRBV11-2 and TRBJ1-2): EAGVAQSPRYKIIEKRQSVAFWCNPISGHATLYWYQQILGQGPKLLIQFQNNGVVDDSQLPKDRFSAERLKGVDSTLKIQPAKLEDSAVYLCASSSGTGNYGYTFGSGTRLTVV.

This chain uses TRBV7-9 with TRBJ2-7, with 10 bases matching TRBD1. The J segment lost 0 bases and the V segment lost 11 bases, leaving 4 bases of the junction unmatched. Germline loops: CDR1 SEHNR, CDR2 FQNEAQ (reference sequence). CDR3 length equals 13 residues. CDR3 residues: CASGQGISYEQYF. The CDR3, as DNA: TGTGCCTCGGGACAGGGGATCTCCTACGAGCAGTACTTC.

The chain combines TRBV28 with TRBJ2-7; D unclear. From germline, CDR1 is MDHEN and CDR2 SYDVKM. This CDR3 comprises 13 residues. V lost 3 bases and J lost 2, with 8 bases in between. The DNA for the CDR3 is TGTGCCAGCAGTTTGAACAGTCCCTACGAGCAGTACTTC. This encodes CASSLNSPYEQYF.

The chain is built from TRBV27 and TRBJ2-7; no firm D call. CDR3 length: 15 amino acids. V shed 3 bases and J shed 3 bases, with 15 bases lying between them. Germline-derived CDR1 and CDR2 are MNHEY and SMNVEV (reference sequence). CDR3 amino acids: CASSLGSSGIYEQYF. The CDR3 DNA reads TGTGCCAGCAGTTTGGGTTCTTCGGGTATCTACGAGCAGTACTTC.

DNA of the CDR3: TGTGCCAGTAGTACCCTGCCGGGACAGACTAATGAAAAACTGTTTTTT. Translated: CASSTLPGQTNEKLFF. The chain employs TRBV19 and TRBJ1-4; 7 bases are a match to TRBD1. V trimming: 4 bases; J trimming: 2 bases; junction bases outside the gene matches: 7. Germline values: CDR1 LNHDA, CDR2 SQIVND (reference sequence). The CDR3 covers 16 residues.

The chain has TRBV29-1 and TRBJ1-2, with TRBD1 identical over 10 bases. The CDR3 is 13 amino acids. With 5 bases clipped from V and 4 bases from J, the junction kept 4 bases outside the gene matches. The V gene's germline CDR1 is SQVTM and CDR2 ANQGSEA. The CDR3 DNA is TGCAGCGTTATGACAGGGGGCGGCTATGGCTACACCTTC. Its translation: CSVMTGGGYGYTF.

The chain is built from TRBV10-3 and TRBJ1-2; 10 bases line up with TRBD1. Germline-derived CDR1 and CDR2 are ENHRY and SYGVKD. J gave up 4 bases and V 10 bases, and 3 bases lay outside the gene matches. CDR3 length: 12 residues. As DNA, the CDR3 is TGTGCCACCCGGACAGGGGGCTATGGCTACACCTTC. This gives the protein CATRTGGYGYTF.

The count of this clone is one. The V call is TRBV7-9, the J call TRBJ1-2; 9 bases are a match to TRBD1. Germline CDR1 is SEHNR and CDR2 is FQNEAQ (reference sequence). The trim removed 1 base at V and 4 bases at J, leaving 1 base unmatched. The CDR3 spans 14 residues. CDR3 nucleotides: TGTGCCAGCAGCTTAGGGGGACAGGGCTATGGCTACACCTTC. Translated: CASSLGGQGYGYTF.

The CDR3 sequence is CASSLGDYRGYTF. CDR3 in DNA: TGTGCCAGCAGCTTGGGGGACTATCGGGGCTACACCTTC. The rearrangement uses TRBV5-6 and TRBJ1-2, with D tentatively TRBD1 (5 bases). V gave up 0 bases and J gave up 8 bases, with 11 bases separating them. CDR1 and CDR2 from the germline V gene are SGHDT and YYEEEE. The CDR3 spans 13 residues. The full variable domain, completed using reference TRBV5-6 and TRBJ1-2, is DAGVTQSPTHLIKTRGQQVTLRCSPKSGHDTVSWYQQALGQGPQFIFQYYEEEERQRGNFPDRFSGHQFPNYSSELNVNALLLGDSALYLCASSLGDYRGYTFGSGTRLTVV.

Remarks on this clone: Other DNA sequences in this sample translate to the same CDR3. The V gene is TRBV7-2, the J gene TRBJ2-5; perhaps TRBD1 as D (6 bases). This CDR3 is built from 19 residues. With 5 bases removed from V and 2 bases from J, the gap between germline ends came to 27 bases. Germline V CDR1 and CDR2: SGHTA, FQGNSA. The DNA of the CDR3 is TGTGCCAGCAGCCTAGGCCCTTTCGCCATGAGGGGGAATCAAGAGACCCAGTACTTC. Translation gives CASSLGPFAMRGNQETQYF.

J is TRBJ2-7 and V is TRBV29-1; D ambiguous. With 0 bases removed from V and 5 bases from J, the gap between germline ends came to 5 bases. The germline V gene encodes CDR1 SQVTM and CDR2 ANQGSEA. This CDR3 comprises 11 residues. This CDR3 is CSVEDRNEQYF. The CDR3, as DNA: TGCAGCGTTGAAGACAGGAACGAGCAGTACTTC.

The chain joins TRBV6-5 to TRBJ1-2, with 10 bases aligning to TRBD1. The germline CDR1 and CDR2 sequences are MNHEY and SVGAGI. The V segment lost 6 bases and the J segment 3 bases; nucleotides outside the gene matches: 7. There are 15 residues in the CDR3. The CDR3 loop is CASRSGTGVDYGYTF. CDR3 nucleotide sequence: TGTGCCAGCAGATCCGGGACAGGGGTAGACTATGGCTACACCTTC.

In regard to this clone: This CDR3 is also generated by other DNA sequences in the sample. The V and J genes are TRBV6-2 or TRBV6-3 and TRBJ1-5, with a possible D match to TRBD1 (5 bases). The V gene's germline CDR1 is MNHEY and CDR2 SVGEGT. The CDR3 runs 14 residues. Between the trimmed V and J ends, which lost 5 bases and 3 bases, there was a span of 11 bases. The CDR3 loop is CASSADRFNQPQHF. As DNA, the CDR3 is TGTGCCAGCAGTGCCGACAGATTCAATCAGCCCCAGCATTTT.

The rearrangement joins TRBV6-5 to TRBJ2-7; TRBD1 might be the D (5 bases). Germline CDR1 and CDR2: MNHEY and SVGAGI. The V end was cut by 2 bases, the J end by 2 bases, with 10 bases between. The CDR3 sequence is 14 residues long. The CDR3 protein is CASSYSTGTYEQYF. Written as DNA, the CDR3 is TGTGCCAGCAGTTACAGTACAGGTACCTACGAGCAGTACTTC.